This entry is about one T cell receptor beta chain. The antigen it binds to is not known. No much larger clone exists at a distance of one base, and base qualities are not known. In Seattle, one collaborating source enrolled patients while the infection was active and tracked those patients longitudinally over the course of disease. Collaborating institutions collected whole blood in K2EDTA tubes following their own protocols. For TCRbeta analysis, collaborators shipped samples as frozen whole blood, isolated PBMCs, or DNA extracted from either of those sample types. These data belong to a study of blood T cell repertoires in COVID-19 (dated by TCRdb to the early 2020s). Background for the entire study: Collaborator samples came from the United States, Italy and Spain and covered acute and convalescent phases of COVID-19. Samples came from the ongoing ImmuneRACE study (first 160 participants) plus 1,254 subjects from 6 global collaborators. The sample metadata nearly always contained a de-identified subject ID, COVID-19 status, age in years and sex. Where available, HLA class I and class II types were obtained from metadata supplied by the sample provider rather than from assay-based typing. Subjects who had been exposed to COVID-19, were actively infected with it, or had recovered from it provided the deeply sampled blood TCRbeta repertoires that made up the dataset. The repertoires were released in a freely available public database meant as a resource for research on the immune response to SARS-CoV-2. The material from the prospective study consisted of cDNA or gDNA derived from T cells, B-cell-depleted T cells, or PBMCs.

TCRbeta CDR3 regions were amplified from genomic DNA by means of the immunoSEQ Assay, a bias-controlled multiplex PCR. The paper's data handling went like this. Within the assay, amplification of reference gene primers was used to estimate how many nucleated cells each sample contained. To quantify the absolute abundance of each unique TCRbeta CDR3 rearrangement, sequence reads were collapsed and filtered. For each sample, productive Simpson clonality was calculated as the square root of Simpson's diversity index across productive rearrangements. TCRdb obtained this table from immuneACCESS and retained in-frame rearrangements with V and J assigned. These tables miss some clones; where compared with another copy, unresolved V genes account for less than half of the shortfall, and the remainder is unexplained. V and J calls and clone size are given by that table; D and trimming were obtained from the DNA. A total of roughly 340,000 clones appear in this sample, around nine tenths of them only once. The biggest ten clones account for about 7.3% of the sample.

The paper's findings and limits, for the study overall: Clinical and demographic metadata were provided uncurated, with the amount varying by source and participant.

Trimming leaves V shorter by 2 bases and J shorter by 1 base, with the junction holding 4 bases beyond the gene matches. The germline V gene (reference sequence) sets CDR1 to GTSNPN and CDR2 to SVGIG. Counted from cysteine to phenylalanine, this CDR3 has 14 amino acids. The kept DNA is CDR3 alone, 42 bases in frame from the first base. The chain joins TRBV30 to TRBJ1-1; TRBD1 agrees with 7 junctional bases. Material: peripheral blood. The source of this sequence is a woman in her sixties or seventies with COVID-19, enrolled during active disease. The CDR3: CAWSMTGTNTEAFF. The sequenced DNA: TGTGCCTGGAGTATGACAGGGACGAACACTGAAGCTTTCTTT.